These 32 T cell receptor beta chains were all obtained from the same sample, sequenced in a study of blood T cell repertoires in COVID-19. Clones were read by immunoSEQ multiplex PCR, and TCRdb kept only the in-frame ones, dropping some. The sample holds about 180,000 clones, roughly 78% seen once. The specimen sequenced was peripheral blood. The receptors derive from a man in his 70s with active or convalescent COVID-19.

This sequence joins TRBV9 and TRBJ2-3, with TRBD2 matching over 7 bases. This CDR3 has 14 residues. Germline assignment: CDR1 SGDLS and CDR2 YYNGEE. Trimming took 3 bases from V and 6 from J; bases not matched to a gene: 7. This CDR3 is CASSAGAGTDTQYF. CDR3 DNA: TGTGCCAGCAGCGCCGGAGCGGGAACCGATACGCAGTATTTT.

CDR3 coding DNA: TGTGCCAGCAGCCAAGACCCGGACAGCACCTACAATGAGCAGTTCTTC. Its protein product is CASSQDPDSTYNEQFF. V and J are TRBV3-1 (or the pseudogene TRBV3-2) and TRBJ2-1; D may be TRBD1 (6 bases). CDR1 LGHDT and CDR2 YNNKEL come from the germline V gene (reference sequence). The V end lost 0 bases, the J end lost 2 bases, and 11 bases lay between the germline ends. The CDR3 has 16 residues.

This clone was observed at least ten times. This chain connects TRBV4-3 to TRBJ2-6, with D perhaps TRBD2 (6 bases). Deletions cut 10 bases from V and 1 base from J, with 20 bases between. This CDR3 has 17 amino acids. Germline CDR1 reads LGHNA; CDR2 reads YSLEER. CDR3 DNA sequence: TGCGCCACCGCGGCGGGAACGGGTGTGTCTGGGGCCAACGTCCTGACTTTC. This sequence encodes CATAAGTGVSGANVLTF.

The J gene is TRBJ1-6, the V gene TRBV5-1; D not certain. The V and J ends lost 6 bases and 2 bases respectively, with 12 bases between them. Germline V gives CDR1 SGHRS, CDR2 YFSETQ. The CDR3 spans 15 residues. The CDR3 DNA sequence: TGCGCCAGCAAACCGACTGGAGCCTATAATTCACCCCTCCACTTT. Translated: CASKPTGAYNSPLHF.

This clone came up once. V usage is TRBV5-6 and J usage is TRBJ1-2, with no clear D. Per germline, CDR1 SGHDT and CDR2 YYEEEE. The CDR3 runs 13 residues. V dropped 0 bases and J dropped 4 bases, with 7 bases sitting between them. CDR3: CASSLGLTYGYTF. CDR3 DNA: TGTGCCAGCAGCTTGGGACTGACCTATGGCTACACCTTC. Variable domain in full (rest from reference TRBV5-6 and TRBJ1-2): DAGVTQSPTHLIKTRGQQVTLRCSPKSGHDTVSWYQQALGQGPQFIFQYYEEEERQRGNFPDRFSGHQFPNYSSELNVNALLLGDSALYLCASSLGLTYGYTFGSGTRLTVV.

The CDR3, as DNA: TGTGCCAGCTCACCACAGGGGCCCGATAGCACAGATACGCAGTATTTT. It is translated as CASSPQGPDSTDTQYF. The chain joins TRBV18 to TRBJ2-3, with TRBD1 as a possible D gene (5 bases). Germline assignment: CDR1 KGHSH and CDR2 LQKENI. The V end was cut by 1 base, the J end by 0 bases, with 11 bases between. This CDR3 spans 16 amino acids.

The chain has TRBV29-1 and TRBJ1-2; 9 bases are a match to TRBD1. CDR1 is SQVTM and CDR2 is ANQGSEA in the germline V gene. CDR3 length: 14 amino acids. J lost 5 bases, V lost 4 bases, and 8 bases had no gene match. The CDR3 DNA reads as TGCAGCGTTGGGAGAAGACAGGGGGATTATGGCTACACCTTC. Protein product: CSVGRRQGDYGYTF.

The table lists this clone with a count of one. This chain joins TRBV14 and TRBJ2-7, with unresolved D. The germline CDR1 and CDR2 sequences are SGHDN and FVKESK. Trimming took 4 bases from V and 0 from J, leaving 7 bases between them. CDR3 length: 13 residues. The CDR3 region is CASSRPGSYEQYF. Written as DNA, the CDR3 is TGTGCCAGCAGCCGCCCAGGCTCCTACGAGCAGTACTTC. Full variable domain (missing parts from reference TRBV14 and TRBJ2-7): EAGVTQFPSHSVIEKGQTVTLRCDPISGHDNLYWYRRVMGKEIKFLLHFVKESKQDESGMPNNRFLAERTGGTYSTLKVQPAELEDSGVYFCASSRPGSYEQYFGPGTRLTVT.

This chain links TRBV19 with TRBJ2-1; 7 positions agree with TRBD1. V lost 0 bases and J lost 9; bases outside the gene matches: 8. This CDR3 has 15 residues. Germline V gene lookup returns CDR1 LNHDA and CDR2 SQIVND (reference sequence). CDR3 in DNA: TGTGCCAGTAGTATAGATTTCCCGACAGGGCGTGAGCAGTTCTTC. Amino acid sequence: CASSIDFPTGREQFF.

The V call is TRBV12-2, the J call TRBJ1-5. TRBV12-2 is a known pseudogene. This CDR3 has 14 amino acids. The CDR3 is CAREAPFAHQPQHF. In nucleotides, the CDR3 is TGTGCAAGGGAGGCCCCTTTTGCCCATCAGCCCCAGCATTTT.

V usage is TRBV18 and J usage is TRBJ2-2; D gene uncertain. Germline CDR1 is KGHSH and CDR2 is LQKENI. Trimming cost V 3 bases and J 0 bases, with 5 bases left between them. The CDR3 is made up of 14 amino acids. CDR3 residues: CASSPTSNTGELFF. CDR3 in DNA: TGTGCCAGCTCACCCACATCGAACACCGGGGAGCTGTTTTTT.

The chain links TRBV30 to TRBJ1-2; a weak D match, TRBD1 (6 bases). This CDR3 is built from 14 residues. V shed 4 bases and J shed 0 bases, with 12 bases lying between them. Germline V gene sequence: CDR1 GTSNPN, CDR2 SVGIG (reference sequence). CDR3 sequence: CAWTQGGANYGYTF. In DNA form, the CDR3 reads TGTGCCTGGACACAGGGAGGGGCTAACTATGGCTACACCTTC.

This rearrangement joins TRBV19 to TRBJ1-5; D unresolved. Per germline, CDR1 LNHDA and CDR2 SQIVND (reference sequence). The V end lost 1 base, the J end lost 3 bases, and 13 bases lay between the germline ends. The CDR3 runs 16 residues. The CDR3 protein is CASSIAGSAYNQPQHF. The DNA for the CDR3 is TGTGCCAGTAGTATAGCGGGGTCAGCTTACAATCAGCCCCAGCATTTT.

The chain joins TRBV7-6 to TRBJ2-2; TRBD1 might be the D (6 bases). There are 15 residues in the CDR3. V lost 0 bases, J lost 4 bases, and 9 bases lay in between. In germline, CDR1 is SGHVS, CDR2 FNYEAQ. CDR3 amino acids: CASSLADSLTGELFF. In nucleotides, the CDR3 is TGTGCCAGCAGCTTAGCGGACAGCCTCACCGGGGAGCTGTTTTTT.

The CDR3 spells CASSDDAGSGNTIYF. Written as DNA, the CDR3 is TGTGCCAGCAGCGATGATGCCGGCTCTGGAAACACCATATATTTT. The V and J genes are TRBV5-4 and TRBJ1-3; D gene uncertain. The V gene's germline CDR1 is SGHNT and CDR2 YYREEE (reference sequence). Deletions cut 4 bases from V and 0 bases from J, with 11 bases between. The CDR3 runs 15 residues.

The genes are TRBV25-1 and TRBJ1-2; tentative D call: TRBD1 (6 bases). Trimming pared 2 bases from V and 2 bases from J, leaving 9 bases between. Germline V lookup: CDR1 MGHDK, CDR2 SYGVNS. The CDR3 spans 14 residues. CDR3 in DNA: TGTGCCAGCAGTGAACAGGGGACCAACTATGGCTACACCTTC. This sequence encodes CASSEQGTNYGYTF.

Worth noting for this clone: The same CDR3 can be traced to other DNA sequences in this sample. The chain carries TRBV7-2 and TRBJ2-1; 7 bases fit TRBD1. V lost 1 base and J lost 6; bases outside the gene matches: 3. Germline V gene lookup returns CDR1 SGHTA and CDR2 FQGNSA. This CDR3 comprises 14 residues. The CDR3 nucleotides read TGTGCCAGCAGCTTAGGGGGACAGCCCAATGAGCAGTTCTTC. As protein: CASSLGGQPNEQFF.

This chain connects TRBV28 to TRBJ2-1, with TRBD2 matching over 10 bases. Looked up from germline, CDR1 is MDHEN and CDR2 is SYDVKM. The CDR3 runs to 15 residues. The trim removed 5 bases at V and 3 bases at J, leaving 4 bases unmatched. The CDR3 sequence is CASSLWTSGYNEQFF. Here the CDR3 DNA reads TGTGCCAGCAGTCTGTGGACTAGCGGCTACAATGAGCAGTTCTTC. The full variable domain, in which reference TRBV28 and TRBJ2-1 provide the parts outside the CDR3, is DVKVTQSSRYLVKRTGEKVFLECVQDMDHENMFWYRQDPGLGLRLIYFSYDVKMKEKGDIPEGYSVSREKKERFSLILESASTNQTSMYLCASSLWTSGYNEQFFGPGTRLTVL.

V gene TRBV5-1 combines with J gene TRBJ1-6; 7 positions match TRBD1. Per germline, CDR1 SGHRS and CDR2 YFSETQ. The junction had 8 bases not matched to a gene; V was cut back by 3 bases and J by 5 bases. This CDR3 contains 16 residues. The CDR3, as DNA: TGCGCCAGCAGCTCGGTCCCCGGGACAGATAATTCACCCCTCCACTTT. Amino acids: CASSSVPGTDNSPLHF.

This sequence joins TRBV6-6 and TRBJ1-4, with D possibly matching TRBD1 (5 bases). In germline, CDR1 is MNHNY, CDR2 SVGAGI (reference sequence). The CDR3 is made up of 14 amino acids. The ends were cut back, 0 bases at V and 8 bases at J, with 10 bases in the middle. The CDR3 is CASSYSGAREKLFF. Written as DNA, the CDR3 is TGTGCCAGCAGTTACTCAGGGGCACGAGAAAAACTGTTTTTT.

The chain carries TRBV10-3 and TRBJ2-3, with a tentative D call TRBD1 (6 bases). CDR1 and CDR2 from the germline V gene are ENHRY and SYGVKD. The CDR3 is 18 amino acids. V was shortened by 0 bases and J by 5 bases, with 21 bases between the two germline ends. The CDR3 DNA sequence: TGTGCCATCAGTGAGTCGCCGGGACATGGAATTGAGGAAGATACGCAGTATTTT. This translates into CAISESPGHGIEEDTQYF.

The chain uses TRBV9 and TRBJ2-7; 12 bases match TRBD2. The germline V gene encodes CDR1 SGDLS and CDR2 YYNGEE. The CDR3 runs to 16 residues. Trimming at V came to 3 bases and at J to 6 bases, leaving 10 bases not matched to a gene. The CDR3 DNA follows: TGTGCCAGCAGCGGCGCCGGGACTAGCGGGTTGGTCGAGCAGTACTTC. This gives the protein CASSGAGTSGLVEQYF.

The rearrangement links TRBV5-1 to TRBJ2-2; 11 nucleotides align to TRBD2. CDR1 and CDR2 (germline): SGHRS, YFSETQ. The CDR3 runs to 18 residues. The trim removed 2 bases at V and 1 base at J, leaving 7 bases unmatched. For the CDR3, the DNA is TGCGCCAGCAGCTTAATCCCTAGCGGGGGGATGAACACCGGGGAGCTGTTTTTT. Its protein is CASSLIPSGGMNTGELFF.

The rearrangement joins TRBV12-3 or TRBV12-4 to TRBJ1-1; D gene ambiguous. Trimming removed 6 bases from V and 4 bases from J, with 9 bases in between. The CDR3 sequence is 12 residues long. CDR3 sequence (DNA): TGTGCCAGCAGCAGGTCGGCCACTGAAGCTTTCTTT. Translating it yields CASSRSATEAFF.

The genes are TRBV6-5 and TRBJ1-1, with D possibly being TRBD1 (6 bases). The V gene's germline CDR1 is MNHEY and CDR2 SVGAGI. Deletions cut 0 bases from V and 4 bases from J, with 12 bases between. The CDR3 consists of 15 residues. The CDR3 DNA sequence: TGTGCCAGCAGTTACTCAGGGCAGGGGACCACTGAAGCTTTCTTT. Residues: CASSYSGQGTTEAFF.

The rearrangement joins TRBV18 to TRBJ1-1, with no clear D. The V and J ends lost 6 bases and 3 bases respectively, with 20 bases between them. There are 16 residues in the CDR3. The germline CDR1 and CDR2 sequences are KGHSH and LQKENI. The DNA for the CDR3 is TGTGCCAGCTCGCCTTTCAGTGGGCGCACAGACACTGAAGCTTTCTTT. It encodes CASSPFSGRTDTEAFF.

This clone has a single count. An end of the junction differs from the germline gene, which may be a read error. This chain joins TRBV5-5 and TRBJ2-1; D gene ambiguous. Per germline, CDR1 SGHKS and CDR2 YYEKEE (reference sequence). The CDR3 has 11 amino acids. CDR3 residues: CASSLYSEQFF. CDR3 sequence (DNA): TGTGCCAGCAGCTTGTACAGTGAGCAGTTCTTC.

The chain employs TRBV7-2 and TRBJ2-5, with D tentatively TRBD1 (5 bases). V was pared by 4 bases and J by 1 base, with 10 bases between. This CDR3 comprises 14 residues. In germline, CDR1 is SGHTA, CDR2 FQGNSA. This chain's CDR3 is CASSSGTGQETQYF. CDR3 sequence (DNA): TGTGCCAGCAGCTCCGGTACAGGCCAAGAGACCCAGTACTTC.

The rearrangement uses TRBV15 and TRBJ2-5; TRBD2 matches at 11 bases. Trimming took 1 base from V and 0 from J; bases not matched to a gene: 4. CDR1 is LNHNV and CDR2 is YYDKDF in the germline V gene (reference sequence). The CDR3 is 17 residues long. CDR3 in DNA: TGTGCCACCAGCAGAGTTTTGACTAGCGGGGACCAAGAGACCCAGTACTTC. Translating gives CATSRVLTSGDQETQYF.

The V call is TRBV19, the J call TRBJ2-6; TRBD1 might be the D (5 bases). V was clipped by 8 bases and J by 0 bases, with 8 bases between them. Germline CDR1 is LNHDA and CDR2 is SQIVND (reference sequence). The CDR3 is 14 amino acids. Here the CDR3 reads CASRQHSGANVLTF. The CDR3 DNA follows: TGTGCCAGTCGACAGCACTCTGGGGCCAACGTCCTGACTTTC. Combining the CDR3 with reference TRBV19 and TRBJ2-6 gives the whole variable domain DGGITQSPKYLFRKEGQNVTLSCEQNLNHDAMYWYRQDPGQGLRLIYYSQIVNDFQKGDIAEGYSVSREKKESFPLTVTSAQKNPTAFYLCASRQHSGANVLTFGAGSRLTVL.

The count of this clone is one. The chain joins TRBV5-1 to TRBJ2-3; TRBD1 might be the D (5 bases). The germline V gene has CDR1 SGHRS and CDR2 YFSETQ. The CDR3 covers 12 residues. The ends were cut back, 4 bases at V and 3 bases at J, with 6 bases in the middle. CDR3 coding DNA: TGCGCCAGCAGCGCAGGGACAGATACGCAGTATTTT. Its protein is CASSAGTDTQYF.

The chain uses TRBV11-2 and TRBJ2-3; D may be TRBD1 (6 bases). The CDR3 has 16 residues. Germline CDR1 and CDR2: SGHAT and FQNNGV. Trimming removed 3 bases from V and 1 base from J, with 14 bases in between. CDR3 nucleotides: TGTGCCAGCAGCTTGAGGACAGTGTTGGGCACAGATACGCAGTATTTT. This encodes CASSLRTVLGTDTQYF.